The 23 T cell receptor beta chains below all came from one sample that was sequenced in a study of radiotherapy plus CTLA-4 blockade in lung cancer. The method was immunoSEQ multiplex PCR; TCRdb's version includes in-frame clones alone and lacks a portion of them. The sample comprises tens of thousands of clones, about 86% of which are singletons, and about 2% rests with the top ten. Here the sequenced sample was peripheral blood, taken from a patient treated with radiotherapy plus ipilimumab. These receptors were collected from a human donor with non-small cell lung cancer who had a partial response to radiotherapy plus ipilimumab.

This clone was detected only a few times. This sequence joins TRBV19 and TRBJ2-6; D is unresolved. CDR3 length: 17 amino acids. Trimming shortened V by 3 bases and J by 3 bases, and 15 bases separated the two germline ends. Germline values: CDR1 LNHDA, CDR2 SQIVND (reference sequence). The CDR3 region is CASSMGTALYGANVLTF. CDR3 sequence (DNA): TGTGCCAGTAGTATGGGTACAGCCCTCTATGGGGCCAACGTCCTGACTTTC.

The chain joins TRBV7-3 to TRBJ2-1; 10 bases align to TRBD2. CDR3 length: 16 amino acids. With V trimmed by 1 base and J by 8 bases, 8 bases remained unmatched. Per germline, CDR1 SGHTA and CDR2 FQGTGA. This CDR3 is CASSLNSASGSDEQFF. The CDR3 coding sequence is TGTGCCAGCAGCTTAAATTCGGCTAGCGGGAGCGATGAGCAGTTCTTC.

This sequence joins TRBV2 and TRBJ2-7, with 10 nucleotides matching TRBD2. This CDR3 is built from 13 residues. J was trimmed by 9 bases and V by 6 bases; bases with no gene match: 8. In germline, CDR1 is SNHLY, CDR2 FYNNEI. This CDR3 reads CASRTLAGVRQYF. CDR3 coding DNA: TGTGCCAGCAGGACGCTAGCGGGAGTAAGGCAGTACTTC.

The chain recombines TRBV2 with TRBJ1-5; 8 bases line up with TRBD1. The CDR3 is 14 residues long. Germline V lookup: CDR1 SNHLY, CDR2 FYNNEI. With 5 bases clipped from V and 10 bases from J, the junction kept 10 bases outside the gene matches. CDR3 in amino acids: CASSLQGARFPQHF. The DNA for the CDR3 is TGTGCCAGCAGTTTGCAGGGGGCAAGGTTTCCCCAGCATTTT.

V is TRBV28 and J is TRBJ2-7, with TRBD1 matching 8 bases. CDR3 length equals 15 residues. Germline V CDR1 and CDR2: MDHEN, SYDVKM. V lost 4 bases, J lost 0 bases, and 5 bases stayed unmatched. The CDR3 reads CASSSQGAGSYEQYV. In DNA, the CDR3 is TGTGCCAGCAGTTCCCAGGGGGCCGGCTCCTACGAGCAGTACGTC.

V and J are TRBV7-2 and TRBJ2-7, with no clear D. The V end was cut by 3 bases, the J end by 0 bases, with 12 bases between. The CDR3 loop spans 15 amino acids. Germline V lookup: CDR1 SGHTA, CDR2 FQGNSA. CDR3 sequence reads: CASSFDIRRSYEQYF. For the CDR3, the DNA is TGTGCCAGCAGCTTTGACATCCGACGCTCCTACGAGCAGTACTTC.

The rearrangement links TRBV19 to TRBJ2-7; 9 nucleotides match TRBD2. J was trimmed by 6 bases and V by 0 bases; bases with no gene match: 6. The CDR3 spans 15 residues. Germline V gives CDR1 LNHDA, CDR2 SQIVND (reference sequence). For the CDR3, the DNA is TGTGCCAGTAGTATAGACGGAGCGGGAGGAGTCGAGCAGTACGTC. Translating it yields CASSIDGAGGVEQYV.

V gene TRBV30 combines with J gene TRBJ1-4, with 8 bases identical to TRBD1. CDR3 length: 16 amino acids. Germline CDR1 and CDR2: GTSNPN and SVGIG (reference sequence). V lost 3 bases to trimming and J lost 5 bases; unmatched junction nucleotides: 11. CDR3 residues: CAWRRSVWTGNEKLFF. The CDR3, as DNA: TGTGCCTGGAGGCGGTCGGTTTGGACAGGGAATGAAAAACTGTTTTTT.

This clone was observed a handful of times. J is TRBJ1-5 and V is TRBV6-1, with D possibly matching TRBD1 (6 bases). Trimming took off 7 bases at V and 4 bases at J, with 11 bases between the two ends. CDR3 length equals 13 residues. Germline assignment: CDR1 MNHNS and CDR2 SASEGT. The CDR3 DNA reads TGTGCCAGCAAGGACAGTCAAAATCAGCCCCAGCATTTT. This translates into CASKDSQNQPQHF.

In its sample, this clone was seen once. The chain carries TRBV5-4 and TRBJ2-5; 11 bases agree with TRBD2. This CDR3 comprises 16 residues. V was clipped by 4 bases and J by 2 bases; unmatched bases: 7. Germline values: CDR1 SGHNT, CDR2 YYREEE (reference sequence). This CDR3 reads CASSTGLAAKQETQYF. In nucleotides, the CDR3 is TGTGCCAGCAGCACGGGACTAGCGGCCAAACAAGAGACCCAGTACTTC.

The CDR3 region is CASSKERTRTEAFF. CDR3 coding DNA: TGTGCCAGCTCAAAGGAGAGAACGAGGACTGAAGCTTTCTTT. V usage is TRBV18 and J usage is TRBJ1-1, with D unclear. The CDR3 runs to 14 residues. The germline V and J ends were trimmed by 5 bases and 5 bases, with 15 bases remaining between them. Germline CDR1 reads KGHSH; CDR2 reads LQKENI. Looking up the rest from reference TRBV18 and TRBJ1-1 gives the full variable domain: NAGVMQNPRHLVRRRGQEARLRCSPMKGHSHVYWYRQLPEEGLKFMVYLQKENIIDESGMPKERFSAEFPKEGPSILRIQQVVRGDSAAYFCASSKERTRTEAFFGQGTRLTVV.

This chain uses TRBV4-1 with TRBJ2-1, with TRBD1 matching over 10 bases. Per the germline V gene, CDR1 is MGHRA and CDR2 is YSYEKL. This CDR3 comprises 16 residues. V was clipped by 1 base and J by 6 bases; unmatched bases: 6. This CDR3 is CASSQGGGQGINEQFF. In DNA form, the CDR3 reads TGCGCCAGCAGCCAAGGGGGGGGACAGGGGATCAATGAGCAGTTCTTC.

The rearrangement links TRBV6-5 to TRBJ2-5, with 11 bases that match TRBD2. After removal of 2 bases from V and 4 bases from J, the junction contained 6 bases not matched to a gene. This CDR3 is 16 amino acids long. The V gene's germline CDR1 is MNHEY and CDR2 SVGAGI. The CDR3 spells CASSYGTSGSSETQYF. In nucleotides, the CDR3 is TGTGCCAGCAGTTACGGTACTAGCGGGAGTTCAGAGACCCAGTACTTC.

The rearrangement joins TRBV15 to TRBJ2-5; weak D call: TRBD1 (5 bases). The CDR3 consists of 13 residues. CDR1 is LNHNV and CDR2 is YYDKDF in the germline V gene (reference sequence). V lost 4 bases to trimming and J lost 0 bases, with 6 bases between them. The CDR3 is CATSTDNQETQYF. The CDR3 DNA is TGTGCCACCAGCACGGACAACCAAGAGACCCAGTACTTC.

The genes are TRBV7-2 and TRBJ1-5, with TRBD1 as a possible D gene (5 bases). With 5 bases removed from V and 6 bases from J, the gap between germline ends came to 11 bases. Germline V gene sequence: CDR1 SGHTA, CDR2 FQGNSA. The CDR3 has 13 amino acids. The CDR3 DNA is TGTGCCAGCAGCGGGGACTGGAGTCAGCCCCAGCATTTT. Translating gives CASSGDWSQPQHF.

V is TRBV5-1 and J is TRBJ2-2; the D is unclear. Germline V gives CDR1 SGHRS, CDR2 YFSETQ. The ends were cut back, 8 bases at V and 0 bases at J, with 11 bases in the middle. The CDR3 is 14 amino acids. For the CDR3, the DNA is TGCGCCAGTGGAGCTGCTACGAACACCGGGGAGCTGTTTTTT. This encodes CASGAATNTGELFF. Full variable domain (rest looked up from reference TRBV5-1 and TRBJ2-2): KAGVTQTPRYLIKTRGQQVTLSCSPISGHRSVSWYQQTPGQGLQFLFEYFSETQRNKGNFPGRFSGRQFSNSRSEMNVSTLELGDSALYLCASGAATNTGELFFGEGSRLTVL.

This clone was picked up one time. V gene TRBV5-1 combines with J gene TRBJ2-5, with TRBD2 identical over 8 bases. This CDR3 is built from 14 residues. Losses at the gene ends were 4 bases for V and 1 base for J; bases not matched to a gene: 3. Germline assignment: CDR1 SGHRS and CDR2 YFSETQ. Here the CDR3 DNA reads TGCGCCAGCAGCCCGGGAGGGTCCCAAGAGACCCAGTACTTC. Encoded protein: CASSPGGSQETQYF. Based on the CDR3 plus reference TRBV5-1 and TRBJ2-5, the full variable domain is KAGVTQTPRYLIKTRGQQVTLSCSPISGHRSVSWYQQTPGQGLQFLFEYFSETQRNKGNFPGRFSGRQFSNSRSEMNVSTLELGDSALYLCASSPGGSQETQYFGPGTRLLVL.

This rearrangement joins TRBV5-6 to TRBJ2-7; D uncertain. CDR1 is SGHDT, CDR2 YYEEEE, per germline. Trimming took 3 bases from V and 4 from J, leaving 5 bases between them. The CDR3 consists of 11 residues. In nucleotides, the CDR3 is TGTGCCAGCAGCTCCGGGTACGAGCAGTACGTC. Protein product: CASSSGYEQYV.

This CDR3 reads CASSLFSSLTQYF. The CDR3, as DNA: TGTGCCAGCAGCCTTTTTAGTTCTCTGACCCAGTACTTC. The chain combines TRBV7-9 with TRBJ2-5, with D uncertain. The CDR3 contains 13 residues. V was trimmed by 5 bases and J by 7 bases, leaving 14 bases between them. CDR1 and CDR2 (germline): SEHNR, FQNEAQ (reference sequence).

The sample holds one count of this clone. The rearrangement joins TRBV5-1 to TRBJ2-5, with TRBD1 identical over 10 bases. J lost 1 base, V lost 2 bases, and 5 bases had no gene match. Germline CDR1 reads SGHRS; CDR2 reads YFSETQ. The CDR3 runs to 16 residues. The CDR3 spells CASSFGQGGPQETQYF. The CDR3 DNA is TGCGCCAGCAGCTTCGGACAGGGGGGCCCCCAAGAGACCCAGTACTTC.

V is TRBV5-6 and J is TRBJ2-7, with a possible D match to TRBD1 (6 bases). In germline, CDR1 is SGHDT, CDR2 YYEEEE. The CDR3 covers 14 residues. V gave up 4 bases and J gave up 4 bases, with 15 bases separating them. The CDR3 here is CASSPGRGRYEQYV. The DNA of the CDR3 is TGTGCCAGCAGCCCGGGTAGGGGGAGATACGAGCAGTACGTC.

This clone was recorded once. The chain links TRBV19 to TRBJ1-1; TRBD1 might be the D (6 bases). V was cut by 3 bases and J by 5 bases, with 16 bases left in between. In germline, CDR1 is LNHDA, CDR2 SQIVND (reference sequence). There are 15 residues in the CDR3. The CDR3: CASSIQWGRGTEAFF. The CDR3 DNA sequence: TGTGCCAGTAGTATTCAGTGGGGGCGAGGGACTGAAGCTTTCTTT.

V and J are TRBV4-1 and TRBJ1-1, with D possibly matching TRBD1 (5 bases). V shed 3 bases and J shed 8 bases, with 19 bases lying between them. The V gene's germline CDR1 is MGHRA and CDR2 YSYEKL. The CDR3 is made up of 15 amino acids. CDR3 in DNA: TGCGCCAGCAGCCAGGCGGGGGGGGTCGGTGGGGAAGCTTTCTTT. Amino acids: CASSQAGGVGGEAFF.